A selection of T cell receptor beta chains follows, all from one sample in a study of OX40 agonist ivuxolimab in advanced cancers. The protocol was immunoSEQ multiplex PCR, while the TCRdb copy is restricted to in-frame clones and leaves out a portion. The table has almost 70,000 clones, around 90% seen once. The sample consisted of CD4+ or CD8+ T cells sorted from blood, taken in a trial of the OX40 agonist ivuxolimab. The receptors stem from an adult with an advanced solid tumor such as melanoma, head and neck, liver or kidney cancer. Both conserved end residues are part of each CDR3. A D gene is named only where the DNA matches it firmly. The size field is filled for only some rows; it gives once, few, many or a size class.

clone size,V gene,D gene,J gene,CDR3 protein,CDR3 DNA
-,TRBV6-6,-,TRBJ2-5,CASSTGEGAIGTQYF,TGTGCCAGCAGTACCGGGGAGGGGGCTATAGGGACCCAGTACTTC
once,TRBV19,TRBD1,TRBJ2-2,CASSILGQGQGGELFF,TGTGCCAGTAGTATCCTCGGACAGGGGCAGGGCGGGGAGCTGTTTTTT
-,TRBV4-1,-,TRBJ2-7,CASSQRSYGYEQYF,TGCGCCAGCAGCCAAAGGTCATACGGCTACGAGCAGTACTTC
-,TRBV10-3,-,TRBJ1-2,CAISESIGVDYGYTF,TGTGCCATCAGTGAGTCGATCGGGGTTGACTATGGCTACACCTTC
-,TRBV7-9,-,TRBJ2-2,CASSLEGYTGELFF,TGTGCCAGCAGCTTAGAAGGGTACACCGGGGAGCTGTTTTTT
-,TRBV11-2,TRBD1,TRBJ2-7,CASSLEGQPTYEQYF,TGTGCCAGCAGCTTAGAGGGACAGCCTACCTACGAGCAGTACTTC
-,TRBV18,-,TRBJ1-5,CASSPEGGRGNQPQHF,TGTGCCAGCTCCCCCGAGGGGGGAAGGGGCAATCAGCCCCAGCATTTT
-,TRBV7-2,-,TRBJ1-1,CASSPNGPGNTEAFF,TGTGCCAGCAGCCCAAATGGCCCCGGGAACACTGAAGCTTTCTTT
-,TRBV7-3,TRBD1,TRBJ1-1,CASSSDRVSEAFF,TGTGCCAGCAGCTCCGACAGGGTGAGTGAAGCTTTCTTT
-,TRBV6-1,TRBD2,TRBJ2-1,CASSEGLAYNEQFF,TGTGCCAGCAGTGAGGGACTAGCCTACAATGAGCAGTTCTTC
-,TRBV7-3,TRBD1,TRBJ2-1,CASSSGTAREQFF,TGTGCCAGCAGCTCAGGGACAGCCAGGGAGCAGTTCTTC
-,TRBV7-9,-,TRBJ1-2,CASSLPVGTYGYTF,TGTGCCAGCAGCTTACCAGTCGGAACCTATGGCTACACCTTC
-,TRBV19,-,TRBJ2-5,CASSLGKETQYF,TGTGCCAGTAGTCTGGGGAAAGAGACCCAGTACTTC
-,TRBV28,TRBD2,TRBJ2-3,CASSLGGLPDTQYF,TGTGCCAGCAGTTTAGGGGGACTACCCGATACGCAGTATTTT
-,TRBV11-3,-,TRBJ2-7,CASSQYTPGVYEQYF,TGTGCCAGCAGTCAATATACCCCGGGAGTATACGAGCAGTACTTC
-,TRBV5-8,-,TRBJ1-2,CASSVVRANYGYTF,TGTGCCAGCAGCGTGGTCAGGGCTAACTATGGCTACACCTTC
-,TRBV28,TRBD1,TRBJ1-4,CASSLFGQGGKKLFF,TGTGCCAGCAGTTTATTTGGACAGGGGGGTAAAAAACTGTTTTTT
-,TRBV5-1,-,TRBJ2-2,CASSLVGGSSTGELFF,TGCGCCAGCAGCTTGGTTGGGGGAAGCTCCACCGGGGAGCTGTTTTTT
-,TRBV7-6,-,TRBJ2-7,CASSLARGYEQYF,TGTGCCAGCAGCTTAGCCAGGGGCTACGAGCAGTACTTC
-,TRBV27,-,TRBJ2-5,CASRREETQYF,TGTGCCAGCAGGAGAGAAGAGACCCAGTACTTC
-,TRBV18,TRBD1,TRBJ2-1,CASSPTGTGSRRTSSNEQFF,TGTGCCAGCTCGCCCACCGGGACAGGGTCGAGGAGGACCAGCTCCAATGAGCAGTTCTTC
-,TRBV5-1,-,TRBJ2-1,CASSLAGQGFYEQFF,TGCGCCAGCAGCTTGGCCGGGCAGGGGTTCTATGAGCAGTTCTTC
-,TRBV28,-,TRBJ1-3,CASSTRSRRGNTIYF,TGTGCCAGCAGTACCCGGTCCCGTCGAGGAAACACCATATATTTT
-,TRBV7-8,TRBD2,TRBJ2-2,CASSLLAGRPSGELFF,TGTGCCAGCAGCTTATTAGCGGGGCGCCCTTCCGGGGAGCTGTTTTTT
few,TRBV30,-,TRBJ1-1,CAWRGTTEAFF,TGTGCCTGGAGAGGGACCACTGAAGCTTTCTTT
-,TRBV19,-,TRBJ1-5,CASSIGTYQPQHF,TGTGCCAGTAGTATAGGTACGTATCAGCCCCAGCATTTT
-,TRBV28,-,TRBJ1-1,CASRPGNTEAFF,TGTGCCAGCAGGCCAGGGAACACTGAAGCTTTCTTT
-,TRBV7-2,TRBD1,TRBJ2-3,CASSLGGTGGTDTQYF,TGTGCCAGCAGCTTAGGCGGGACAGGAGGCACAGATACGCAGTATTTT
-,TRBV7-3,-,TRBJ2-5,CASSLGRGRETQYF,TGTGCCAGCAGCTTGGGAAGGGGACGAGAGACCCAGTACTTC